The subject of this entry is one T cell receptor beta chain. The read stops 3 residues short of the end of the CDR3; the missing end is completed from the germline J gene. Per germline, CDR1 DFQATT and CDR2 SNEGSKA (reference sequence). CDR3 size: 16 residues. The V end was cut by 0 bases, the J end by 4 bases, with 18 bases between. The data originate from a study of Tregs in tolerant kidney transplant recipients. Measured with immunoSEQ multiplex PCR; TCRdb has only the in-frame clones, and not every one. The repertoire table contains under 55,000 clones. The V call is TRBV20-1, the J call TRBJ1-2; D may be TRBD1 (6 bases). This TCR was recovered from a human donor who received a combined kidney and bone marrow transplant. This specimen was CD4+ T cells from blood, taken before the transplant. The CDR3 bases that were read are TGCAGTGCTAGAGATAATCGGGCAGGGGCGAGCTATGGC. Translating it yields CSARDNRAGASYG. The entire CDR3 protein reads CSARDNRAGASYGYTF.